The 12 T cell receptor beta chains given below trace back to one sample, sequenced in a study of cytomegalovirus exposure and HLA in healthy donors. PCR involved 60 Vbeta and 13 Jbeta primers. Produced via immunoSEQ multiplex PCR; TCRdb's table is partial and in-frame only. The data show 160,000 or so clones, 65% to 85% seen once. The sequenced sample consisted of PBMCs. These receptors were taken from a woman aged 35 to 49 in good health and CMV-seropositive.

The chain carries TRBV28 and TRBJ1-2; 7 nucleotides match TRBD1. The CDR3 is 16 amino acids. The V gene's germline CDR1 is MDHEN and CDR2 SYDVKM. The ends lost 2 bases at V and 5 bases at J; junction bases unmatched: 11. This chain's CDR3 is CASSLTSSGQLYGYTF. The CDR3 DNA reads TGTGCCAGCAGTTTAACCTCCTCGGGACAGCTATATGGCTACACCTTC.

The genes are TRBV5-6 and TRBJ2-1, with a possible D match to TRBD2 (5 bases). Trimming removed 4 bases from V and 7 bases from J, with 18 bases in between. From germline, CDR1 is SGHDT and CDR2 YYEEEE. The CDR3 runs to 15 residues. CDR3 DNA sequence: TGTGCCAGCAGCCCCGGACTTGAATTTCGGAATGAGCAGTTCTTC. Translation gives CASSPGLEFRNEQFF.

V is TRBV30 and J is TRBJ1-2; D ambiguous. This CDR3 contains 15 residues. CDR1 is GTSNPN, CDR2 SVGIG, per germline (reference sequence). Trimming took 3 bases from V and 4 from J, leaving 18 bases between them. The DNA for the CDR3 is TGTGCCTGGAGCCCGACACCATTCCCCCTCTATGGCTACACCTTC. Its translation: CAWSPTPFPLYGYTF.

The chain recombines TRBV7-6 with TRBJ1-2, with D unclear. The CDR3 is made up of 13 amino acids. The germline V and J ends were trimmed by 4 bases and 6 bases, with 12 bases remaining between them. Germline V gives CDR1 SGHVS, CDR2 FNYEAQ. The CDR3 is CASSSPGRDGYTF. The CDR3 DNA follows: TGTGCCAGCAGCTCACCCGGTCGGGATGGCTACACCTTC.

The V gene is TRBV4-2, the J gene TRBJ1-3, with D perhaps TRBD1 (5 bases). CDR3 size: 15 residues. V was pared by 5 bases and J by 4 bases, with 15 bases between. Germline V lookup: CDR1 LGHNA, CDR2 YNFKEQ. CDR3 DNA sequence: TGTGCCAGCAGCTCAATTTGGGGCGCCGGAAACACCATATATTTT. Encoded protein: CASSSIWGAGNTIYF.

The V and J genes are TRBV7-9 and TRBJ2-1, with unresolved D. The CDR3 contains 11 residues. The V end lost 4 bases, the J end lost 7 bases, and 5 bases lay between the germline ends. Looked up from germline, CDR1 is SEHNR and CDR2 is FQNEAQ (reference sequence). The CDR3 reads CASSSGNEQFF. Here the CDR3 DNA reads TGTGCCAGCAGCTCGGGTAATGAGCAGTTCTTC.

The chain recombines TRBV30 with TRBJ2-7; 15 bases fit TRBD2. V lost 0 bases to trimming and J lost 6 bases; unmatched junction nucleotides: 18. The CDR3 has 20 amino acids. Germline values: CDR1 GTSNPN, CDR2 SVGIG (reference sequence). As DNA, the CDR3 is TGTGCCTGGAGTGTCAGGGAAGGGACTAGCGGGGGGCCGCGTGTCGGCGAGCAGTACTTC. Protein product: CAWSVREGTSGGPRVGEQYF.

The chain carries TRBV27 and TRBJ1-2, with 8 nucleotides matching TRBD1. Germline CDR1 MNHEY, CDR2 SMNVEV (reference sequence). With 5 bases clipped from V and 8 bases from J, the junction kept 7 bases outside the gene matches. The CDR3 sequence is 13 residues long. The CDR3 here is CASSPAGTGGYTF. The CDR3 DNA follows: TGTGCCAGCAGTCCAGCCGGGACAGGAGGCTACACCTTC.

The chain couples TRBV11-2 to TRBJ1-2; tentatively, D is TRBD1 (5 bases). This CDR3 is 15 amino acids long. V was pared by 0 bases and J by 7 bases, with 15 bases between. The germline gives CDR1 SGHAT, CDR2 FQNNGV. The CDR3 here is CASSLERQNRGGYTF. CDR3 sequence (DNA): TGTGCCAGCAGCTTAGAGAGGCAGAATAGGGGTGGCTACACCTTC.

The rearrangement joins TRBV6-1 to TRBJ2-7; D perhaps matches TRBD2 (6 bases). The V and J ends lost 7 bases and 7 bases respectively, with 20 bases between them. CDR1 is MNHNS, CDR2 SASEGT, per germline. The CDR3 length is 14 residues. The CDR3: CASKPPGLPSEQYF. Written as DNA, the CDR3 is TGTGCCAGCAAACCCCCGGGACTCCCTTCTGAGCAGTACTTC.

The CDR3 DNA reads as TGTGCCTTGAAAGGTAGCGACACCGGGGAGCTGTTTTTT. It translates to CALKGSDTGELFF. This chain uses TRBV30 with TRBJ2-2; weak D call: TRBD2 (5 bases). Germline-derived CDR1 and CDR2 are GTSNPN and SVGIG (reference sequence). The CDR3 consists of 13 residues. Deletions cut 7 bases from V and 3 bases from J, with 12 bases between.

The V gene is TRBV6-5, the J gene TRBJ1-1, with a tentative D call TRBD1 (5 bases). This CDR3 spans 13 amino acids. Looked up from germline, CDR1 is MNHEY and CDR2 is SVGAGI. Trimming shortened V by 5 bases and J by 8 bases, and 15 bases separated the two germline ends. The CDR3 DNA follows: TGTGCCAGCAGTACCGGGGGGTTCATGGAAGCTTTCTTT. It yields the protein CASSTGGFMEAFF.